The rows below give T cell receptor beta chains drawn from one sample of a study of CD8 T cells in ankylosing spondylitis. Using its own MiXCR run on the 5' RACE reads, TCRdb lists one record per CDR3 protein. The sample yields about 540,000 distinct CDR3 sequences, roughly 13% seen once. Material: blood, either unsorted or a sorted T cell fraction (not recorded which). These receptors were collected from a male donor with ankylosing spondylitis. Each CDR3 is given with its conserved first and last residue. D genes are given only for firm matches. Not all rows give a size; the values are once, few, many and, for expanded clones, a class.

NA,TRBV7-9,TRBJ2-3,many,TGTGCCAGCAGCTTAAGACCCCCCGCAGATACGCAGTATTTT,CASSLRPPADTQYF
TRBD2,TRBV7-8,TRBJ2-1,NA,TGTGCCAGCAGCACCCGTCCTAGCGGGGCCATTAGCTCCTACAATGAGCAGTTCTTC,CASSTRPSGAISSYNEQFF
NA,TRBV5-1,TRBJ1-6,NA,TGCGCCAGCAGCTTGGAAGGGTCTAGGGATTCACCCCTCCACTTT,CASSLEGSRDSPLHF
NA,TRBV4-1,TRBJ2-1,many,TGCGCCAGCAGCCAAGAGTATGGGGGAGACCTATACAATGAGCAGTTCTTC,CASSQEYGGDLYNEQFF
NA,TRBV5-7,TRBJ1-5,few,TGTGCCAGCAGCTTAGTAAGGGGAAGGGGCAATCAGCCCCAGCATTTT,CASSLVRGRGNQPQHF
NA,TRBV5-1,TRBJ2-1,many,TGCGCCAGCGGGGTGGGAGGTAATGAGCAGTTCTTC,CASGVGGNEQFF
TRBD2,TRBV7-2,TRBJ2-2,NA,TGTGCCAGCAGCTTACTGGCTAGCGGGAACACCGGGGAGCTGTTTTTT,CASSLLASGNTGELFF
NA,TRBV20-1,TRBJ1-5,NA,TGCAGTGCCCAATTTGGGGGGGGCAATCAGCCCCAGCATTTT,CSAQFGGGNQPQHF
TRBD2,TRBV4-2,TRBJ2-1,NA,TGTGCCAGCAGCCAAGGGCTAGCGGGGCCCCCTGGGCAGTTCTTC,CASSQGLAGPPGQFF
NA,TRBV2,TRBJ1-2,few,TGTGCCAGCAGCCCTAGACGCGCCGGCTATGGCTACACCTTC,CASSPRRAGYGYTF
NA,TRBV9,TRBJ2-1,NA,TGTGCCAGCAGCGTAATCGGCTACAATGAGCAGTTCTTC,CASSVIGYNEQFF
TRBD2,TRBV7-7,TRBJ2-1,NA,TGTGCCAGCAGCCCCCGGACTAGCGGGAGGAGGTTCTTC,CASSPRTSGRRFF
NA,TRBV19,TRBJ1-1,few,TGTGCCAGTAGGTCCCCGCAGAACACTGAAGCTTTCTTT,CASRSPQNTEAFF
TRBD2,TRBV5-1,TRBJ2-3,few,TGCGCCAGCGGCCCAGCGGGAGGTAGCACAGATACGCAGTATTTT,CASGPAGGSTDTQYF
NA,TRBV5-1,TRBJ2-5,many,TGCGCCAGCAAGAGTGGAGGGGGCGTTCGAGAGACCCAGTACTTC,CASKSGGGVRETQYF
NA,TRBV5-1,TRBJ1-6,many,TGCGCCAGCAGCTTGGACCAATATAATTCACCCCTCCACTTT,CASSLDQYNSPLHF
NA,TRBV2,TRBJ2-2,NA,TGTGCCAGCAAGAAAGTGAACACCGGGGAGCTGTTTTTT,CASKKVNTGELFF
TRBD1,TRBV7-9,TRBJ2-2,NA,TGTGCCAGCAGAAGGGACAGGGGAAACACCGGGGAGCTGTTTTTT,CASRRDRGNTGELFF
TRBD2,TRBV3-1,TRBJ2-1,few,TGTGCCAGCAGCCATGATAGCGGGACCTACAATGAGCAGTTCTTC,CASSHDSGTYNEQFF
NA,TRBV20-1,TRBJ2-1,NA,TGCAGTGCTAGTGGCGGCGGGACGACAATGGAGGAGCAGTTCTTC,CSASGGGTTMEEQFF
NA,TRBV25-1,TRBJ2-1,few,TGTGCCAGCAGTGGTACTAGGAATGAGCAGTTCTTC,CASSGTRNEQFF
NA,TRBV9,TRBJ2-2,NA,TGTGCCAGCAGCGTATTTAACACCGGGGAGCTGTTTTTT,CASSVFNTGELFF
NA,TRBV24-1,TRBJ2-1,NA,TGTGCCACCAGTGCACGGACTCCAGGCCTAACCTACAATGAGCAGTTCTTC,CATSARTPGLTYNEQFF
TRBD2,TRBV20-1,TRBJ2-3,few,TGCAGTGCCTCTCGCGGGAGGGGGGGCACAGATACGCAGTATTTT,CSASRGRGGTDTQYF
NA,TRBV5-1,TRBJ1-3,many,TGCGCCAGCAGCTTCGGGACAACCGGAGACACCATATATTTT,CASSFGTTGDTIYF
NA,TRBV10-2,TRBJ2-7,few,TGCGCCAGCACAGAGTCCTACGAGCAGTACTTC,CASTESYEQYF
NA,TRBV29-1,TRBJ1-4,many,TGCAGCGCCGGGGAACGATATGAAAAACTGTTTTTT,CSAGERYEKLFF
TRBD1,TRBV30,TRBJ1-2,few,TGTGCCTTCGGACAGGGGGCATCCTATGGCTACACCTTC,CAFGQGASYGYTF
NA,TRBV10-2,TRBJ2-1,few,TGCGCCAGCAGGGTCCAGCGAAGCTCCAATGAGCAGTTCTTC,CASRVQRSSNEQFF
TRBD1,TRBV2,TRBJ1-5,few,TGTGCCAGCAGTGAGAGGGACAGGGGGTTGGGTCAGCCCCAGCATTTT,CASSERDRGLGQPQHF
NA,TRBV11-2,TRBJ1-3,many,TGTGCCAGCAGCTTAGACCGGGCTGGAAACACCATATATTTT,CASSLDRAGNTIYF
NA,TRBV15,TRBJ1-4,once,TGTGCCACCCGGACGTATGAAAAACTGTTTTTT,CATRTYEKLFF
NA,TRBV19,TRBJ2-1,NA,TGTGCCAGTAGTTCTGGGGGAGGCACAATTGAGCAGTTCTTC,CASSSGGGTIEQFF
NA,TRBV7-9,TRBJ2-1,NA,TGTGCCAGCAGCTTATGCTACCCGACCTGTGATGAGCAGTTCTTC,CASSLCYPTCDEQFF
NA,TRBV19,TRBJ2-7,few,TGTGCCAGTAGTGGCGGGCGGACCTACGAGCAGTACTTC,CASSGGRTYEQYF
NA,TRBV2,TRBJ2-5,few,TGTGCCAGCTACCGGGAGACCCAGTACTTC,CASYRETQYF
NA,TRBV7-9,TRBJ2-1,few,TGTGCCAGCAGCTTAGGTGCGGATCTCAATGAGCAGTTCTTC,CASSLGADLNEQFF
NA,TRBV29-1,TRBJ2-3,few,TGCAGCGTTAACCGGGGCTTCACAGATACGCAGTATTTT,CSVNRGFTDTQYF
TRBD1,TRBV12-3/TRBV12-4,TRBJ1-1,many,TGTGCCAGCAGCTACCCCGGACAGGGTAAAACTGAAGCTTTCTTT,CASSYPGQGKTEAFF
NA,TRBV4-1,TRBJ2-1,few,TGCGCCAGCAGCCAAGTAGCTCACAATGAGCAGTTCTTC,CASSQVAHNEQFF
NA,TRBV29-1,TRBJ1-2,NA,TGCAGCGCCAATGGGGGGGGGGCGGATGGCTACACCTTC,CSANGGGADGYTF
NA,TRBV5-1,TRBJ1-1,few,TGCGCCAGCAGCTTGGAACCTCAGGGAAATACTGAAGCTTTCTTT,CASSLEPQGNTEAFF
TRBD2,TRBV6-1,TRBJ2-1,few,TGTGCCAGCAGTGAACAAGGAGCGGGAGTTAAAAATGAGCAGTTCTTC,CASSEQGAGVKNEQFF
NA,TRBV5-1,TRBJ1-1,few,TGCGCCAGCAGCCCGAACAGGGCGAACACTGAAGCTTTCTTT,CASSPNRANTEAFF
NA,TRBV20-1,TRBJ2-1,NA,TGCAGTGCTAGGTACCGGGGAAGCTCCTACAATGAGCAGTTCTTC,CSARYRGSSYNEQFF
NA,TRBV4-2,TRBJ2-1,NA,TGTGCCAGCAGCCAAGGCGAGGGTAGCGGCCGCAATGAGCAGTTCTTC,CASSQGEGSGRNEQFF
TRBD2,TRBV27,TRBJ2-1,NA,TGTGCCAGCAGCTCTCGGACGGGTGCCGGGACTAGCGCTGAGCAGTTCTTC,CASSSRTGAGTSAEQFF
NA,TRBV29-1,TRBJ1-3,many,TGCAGCGTCAAAGGGGACCTCTCTGGAAACACCATATATTTT,CSVKGDLSGNTIYF
TRBD1,TRBV2,TRBJ1-5,NA,TGTGCCAGCAGTGTGGGACAGGGCAGTCAGCCCCAGCATTTT,CASSVGQGSQPQHF
NA,TRBV25-1,TRBJ2-1,once,TGTGCCAGCAGTCTAAGCGAAGGTGAGCAGTTCTTC,CASSLSEGEQFF
TRBD2,TRBV3-1,TRBJ2-2,NA,TGTGCCAGCAGCCAAGGCGGTGTTAGCGGGTACACCGGGGAGCTGTTTTTT,CASSQGGVSGYTGELFF
NA,TRBV29-1,TRBJ1-2,NA,TGCAGCGTTGAGGGGGTGGGTGGCTACACCTTC,CSVEGVGGYTF
TRBD2,TRBV15,TRBJ2-2,many,TGTGCCACCAGCAGAGGGGTCAGGACTAGCGGGAGGGACGGGGAGCTGTTTTTT,CATSRGVRTSGRDGELFF